The clone carrying this T cell receptor beta chain was detected only once. These data originate in a study of T cells in tuberculosis. At the level of the study: Within 7 days of starting treatment, or before, PBMC were stored.

Germline lookup yields CDR1 SQVTM and CDR2 ANQGSEA. The CDR3 is 13 residues long. The germline V and J ends were trimmed by 2 bases and 5 bases, with 12 bases remaining between them. Sample time point: new active TB diagnosis, blood taken before or within 7 days of starting treatment. Using immunoSEQ multiplex PCR, the repertoire was profiled, and TCRdb retains in-frame clones only, with some absent. The table shows around 30,000 clones, with about 82% occurring only once. The TCR comes from an adult with tuberculosis. The sequences come from PBMCs, collected at tuberculosis diagnosis. This chain joins TRBV29-1 and TRBJ1-2; D may be TRBD1 (6 bases). This CDR3 reads CSVETGMVYGYTF. The DNA of the CDR3 is TGCAGCGTTGAAACAGGGATGGTGTATGGCTACACCTTC.